This record looks at one T cell receptor beta chain sequence and its context. This entry belongs to a study of blood T cell repertoires in COVID-19. At the level of the study: Sites across the United States, Italy and Spain contributed samples from acute and convalescent COVID-19. PBMCs, B-cell-depleted T cells, or T cells provided the cDNA or gDNA that made up the material.

The germline V gene encodes CDR1 SGHTA and CDR2 FQGNSA. The V and J ends lost 7 bases and 1 base respectively, with 14 bases between them. The CDR3 is 14 amino acids. In the original processing: Counts of nucleated cells, estimated from reference gene primer amplification, were obtained. Assay used: immunoSEQ multiplex PCR; TCRdb lists only in-frame clones, some missing. D and trimming were read from the DNA, whereas the V and J calls and clone size are those reported in that table. Of some 62,000 clones in the sample, about three quarters were seen once. Sequences were obtained from peripheral blood. The V gene is TRBV7-2, the J gene TRBJ2-7, with D perhaps matching TRBD2 (7 bases). The receptor was derived from a human donor in a cohort sampled during active COVID-19. This CDR3 is CASTQRGGSYEQYF. In DNA form, the CDR3 reads TGTGCCAGCACCCAGAGGGGGGGGTCCTACGAGCAGTACTTC.